This paragraph reports one T cell receptor (beta chain). The target of this receptor is not known. No base qualities exist here, and no much larger clone lies one base off it. This entry comes from a study of PD-1 blockade in mismatch repair-deficient tumors (dated by TCRdb to 2015 to 2018). As for the study more broadly: The trial enrolled fewer than 90 consecutive patients with more than ten mismatch repair-deficient cancer types between late 2013 and September 2016, all previously treated and progressing. Tumor-associated T cell clones in the peripheral blood of patients responding to PD-1 blockade were tracked using deep sequencing of TCR CDR3 regions. The full study reports these points: Clones residing in the tumor, which were often undetectable in blood before treatment, expanded quickly after pembrolizumab and then contracted, generally before radiologic responses. Clonal expansion was elicited by three of the seven peptides, yielding approximately 150 unique blood TCRs of which seven were also found in tumor, and every positive peptide was derived from frameshift mutations.

For CDR1 and CDR2, the germline V gene (reference sequence) lists LNHNV and YYDKDF. The CDR3 measures 14 amino acids from cysteine to phenylalanine. The CDR3 DNA has 42 bases and is translated from base 1. Between the V and J ends, shortened by 1 base and 3 bases respectively, the junction contains 10 bases. This specimen's time point label, interpreted: roughly 10-day in vitro stimulation with candidate neoantigen peptide 7. For every enrolled patient, mismatch repair deficiency was confirmed by either polymerase chain reaction or immunohistochemistry. TCR sequencing was performed for a few patients who responded to pembrolizumab therapy. Each of over five ELISpot-reactive candidate neoantigen peptides was used in an approximately 10-day in vitro stimulation prior to TCR sequencing. A control culture lacking peptide was run in an identical manner and was used as the baseline for calculation of clone fold changes. The phase II trial prospectively tested pembrolizumab PD-1 blockade in advanced mismatch repair-deficient cancers regardless of tissue of origin.

The library was generated by the immunoSEQ multiplex PCR assay. As for how the authors treated the data: A clone was classified as neoantigen-specific if the clone expanded significantly in response to the relevant peptide and did not expand significantly in response to any other peptide tested. The source is immuneACCESS, and TCRdb retained only in-frame sequences with V and J called. Part of the clones is not carried over; for the studies checked, unresolved V genes explain less than half of this, and the remainder is unexplained. V, J and clone size were drawn from that table, and D and trimming were deduced from the DNA. This sample lists approximately 10,000 clones; approximately 88% were detected once. The ten largest clones represent approximately 12% of the sample.

The receptor was isolated from an adult with mismatch repair-deficient cancer. The source was cells cultured in vitro, collected from a patient treated with pembrolizumab. The V and J segments used are TRBV15 and TRBJ2-7, with the D assignment possibly TRBD1 or TRBD2, given 6 matching bases for each. DNA sequence: TGTGCCACCAGCAGAGCGGGGGCCCACTACGAGCAGTACTTC. Translation gives CATSRAGAHYEQYF.